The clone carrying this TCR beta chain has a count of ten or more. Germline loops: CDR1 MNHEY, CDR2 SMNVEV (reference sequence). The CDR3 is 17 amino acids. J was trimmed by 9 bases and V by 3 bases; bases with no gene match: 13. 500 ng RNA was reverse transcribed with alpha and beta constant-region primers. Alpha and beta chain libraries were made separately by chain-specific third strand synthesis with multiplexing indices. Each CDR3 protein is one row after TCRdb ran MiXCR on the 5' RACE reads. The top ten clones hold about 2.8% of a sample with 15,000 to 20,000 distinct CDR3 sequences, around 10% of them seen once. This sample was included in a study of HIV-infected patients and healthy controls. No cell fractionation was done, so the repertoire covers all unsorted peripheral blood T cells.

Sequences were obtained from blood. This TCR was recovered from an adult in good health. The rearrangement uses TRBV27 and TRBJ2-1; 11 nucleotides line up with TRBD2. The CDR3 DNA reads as TGTGCCAGCAGTTTTGGGGCGGGTAGCGGGAGGGCCTTTGAGCAGTTCTTC. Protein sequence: CASSFGAGSGRAFEQFF.